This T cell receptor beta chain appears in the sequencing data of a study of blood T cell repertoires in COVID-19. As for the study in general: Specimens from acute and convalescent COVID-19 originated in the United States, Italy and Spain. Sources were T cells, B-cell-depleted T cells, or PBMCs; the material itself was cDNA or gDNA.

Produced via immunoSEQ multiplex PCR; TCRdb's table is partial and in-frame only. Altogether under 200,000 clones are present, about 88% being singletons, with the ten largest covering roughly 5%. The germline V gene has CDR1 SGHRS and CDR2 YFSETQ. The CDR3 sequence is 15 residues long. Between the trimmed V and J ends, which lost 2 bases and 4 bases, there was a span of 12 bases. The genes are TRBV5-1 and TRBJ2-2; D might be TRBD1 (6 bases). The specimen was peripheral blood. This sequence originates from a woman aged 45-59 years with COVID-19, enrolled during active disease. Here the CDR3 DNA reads TGCGCCAGCAGCTTCGCAGGGGCTTTCACCGGGGAGCTGTTTTTT. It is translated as CASSFAGAFTGELFF.